A selection of T cell receptor beta chains follows, all from one sample in a study of T cell clusters in autoimmune cytopenias. TCRdb reanalyzed the multiplex PCR reads, giving one entry per CDR3 protein sequence and no DNA. The table lists more than 6,500 distinct CDR3 sequences, with around 23% in the top ten. The sample consisted of peripheral blood. Receptors were obtained from a human donor with an autoimmune cytopenia or autoimmune hepatitis (not recorded which). Each CDR3 is given with its conserved first and last residue. Only part of the rows carry a size: once, few, many, or a class if the clone is expanded.

cdr3_aa j_call clone_size v_call
CASSFSGLGEQFF TRBJ2-1 medium-sized TRBV27
CASSLTGGQFF TRBJ2-1 - TRBV12-3/TRBV12-4
CASSLEWRASGDQYF TRBJ2-5 medium-sized TRBV7-6
CASSLAGRLREQYF TRBJ2-7 - TRBV7-9
CASSITGSSYNEQFF TRBJ2-1 medium-sized TRBV19
CASSVDLANEQFF TRBJ2-1 - TRBV6-1
CASSEGSYQETQYF TRBJ2-5 - TRBV6-1
CSVTDGGGTGELFF TRBJ2-2 medium-sized TRBV29-1
CASRTHINSYEQYF TRBJ2-7 - TRBV4-1
CAWSGTVNYGYTF TRBJ1-2 - TRBV30
CAISDQRNNQPQHF TRBJ1-5 - TRBV10-3
CASHIPGEQFF TRBJ2-1 - TRBV6-5
CAISEGHQQYF TRBJ2-7 - TRBV10-3
CASSQSTPARYTDTQYF TRBJ2-3 - TRBV14
CASSLGGARGNHEQYF TRBJ2-7 medium-sized TRBV6-5
CAISEGRTEEGQPQHF TRBJ1-5 - TRBV10-3
CASRRDRVLHNSPLHF TRBJ1-6 - TRBV6-1
CAISGGGYEQYF TRBJ2-7 - TRBV10-3
CASSINRGRVDTQYF TRBJ2-3 - TRBV12-3/TRBV12-4
CASSARQSNSPLHF TRBJ1-6 - TRBV5-6
CASSPDGGLNTGELFF TRBJ2-2 - TRBV5-1
CASALYNEQFF TRBJ2-1 medium-sized TRBV27
CAWTPGVGPHGYTF TRBJ1-2 medium-sized TRBV30
CASRGRSYEQYF TRBJ2-7 medium-sized TRBV6-6
CASSLGDTEAFF TRBJ1-1 - TRBV5-5
CSVDVGGNEKLFF TRBJ1-4 medium-sized TRBV29-1
CSAGGSTEAFF TRBJ1-1 - TRBV20-1
CSAYAEGVFTF TRBJ1-2 - TRBV20-1
CASSLRPAGAQETQYF TRBJ2-5 - TRBV27
CASSYAPTGTNYGYTF TRBJ1-2 - TRBV6-5
CASSLRTGKPFYNEQFF TRBJ2-1 - TRBV19
CASSLEGPEVSEAFF TRBJ1-1 - TRBV5-1
CSAHSGINYGYTF TRBJ1-2 - TRBV20-1
CASATSSGGPYNEQFF TRBJ2-1 medium-sized TRBV11-1
CASSGDSDEQFF TRBJ2-1 - TRBV19
CSARTVLNTEAFF TRBJ1-1 - TRBV20-1
CSARGGRTSGTLYNEQFF TRBJ2-1 - TRBV20-1
CASSRQADYGYTF TRBJ1-2 medium-sized TRBV18
CASSGQAGALYEQYF TRBJ2-7 - TRBV6-1
CAWEPHSSYNEQFF TRBJ2-1 medium-sized TRBV30